Listed below are T cell receptor beta chains from one sample, sequenced in a study of human T cells and chemical hapten exposure. TCRdb recomputed calls from the RACE reads with MiXCR, one row per CDR3 protein. The repertoire holds approximately 260,000 distinct CDR3 sequences, about 9% seen once, with over 2% in the top ten. The sample was whole blood, taken in connection with sensitization to the hapten diphenylcyclopropenone (DPC). Source of these receptors: a woman between 40 and 55 years old with alopecia areata. Some clones in this sample may be carry-over from other donors' samples. Both conserved end residues are part of each CDR3. The D gene is left open where the match is weak.

j_call: TRBJ2-5
v_call: TRBV5-1
d_call: TRBD2
cdr3_aa: CASTAGVETQYF

j_call: TRBJ2-6
v_call: TRBV6-2/TRBV6-3
d_call: NA
cdr3_aa: CASSYQYLASSGANVLTF

j_call: TRBJ2-7
v_call: TRBV27
d_call: TRBD1
cdr3_aa: CASSAARTGVPYEQYF

j_call: TRBJ2-3
v_call: TRBV5-1
d_call: NA
cdr3_aa: CASSLDRGDTDTQYF

j_call: TRBJ2-1
v_call: TRBV29-1
d_call: NA
cdr3_aa: CSVARGTYNEQFF

j_call: TRBJ2-3
v_call: TRBV28
d_call: NA
cdr3_aa: CASSPRGGGFGTQYF

j_call: TRBJ2-3
v_call: TRBV20-1
d_call: NA
cdr3_aa: CSANPTDTQYF

j_call: TRBJ2-5
v_call: TRBV7-2
d_call: NA
cdr3_aa: CASRPDYLQETQYF

j_call: TRBJ2-2
v_call: TRBV9
d_call: NA
cdr3_aa: CASSVGEIRSGELFF

j_call: TRBJ2-1
v_call: TRBV24-1
d_call: NA
cdr3_aa: CATSDGAQGYNEQFF

j_call: TRBJ2-7
v_call: TRBV20-1
d_call: NA
cdr3_aa: CSAREMRGLNSYEQYF

j_call: TRBJ2-7
v_call: TRBV20-1
d_call: TRBD1
cdr3_aa: CSARDPSTGDYEQYF

j_call: TRBJ1-5
v_call: TRBV15
d_call: NA
cdr3_aa: CATSGFSNQPQHF

j_call: TRBJ1-3
v_call: TRBV11-2
d_call: NA
cdr3_aa: CASSLDRSGNTIYF

j_call: TRBJ2-6
v_call: TRBV6-2/TRBV6-3
d_call: NA
cdr3_aa: CASSALPSGSNVLTF

j_call: TRBJ1-6
v_call: TRBV28
d_call: NA
cdr3_aa: CASSRGNSPLHF

j_call: TRBJ2-3
v_call: TRBV6-1
d_call: NA
cdr3_aa: CATYPGRVGTDTQYF

j_call: TRBJ2-1
v_call: TRBV2
d_call: TRBD2
cdr3_aa: CASSLAGTSSNEQFF

j_call: TRBJ2-3
v_call: TRBV7-9
d_call: TRBD1
cdr3_aa: CASSLAGTGVKDTQYF

j_call: TRBJ1-5
v_call: TRBV20-1
d_call: TRBD1
cdr3_aa: CSAPTVDRVVRSNQPQHF

j_call: TRBJ2-3
v_call: TRBV7-6
d_call: NA
cdr3_aa: CASSSRGDTQYF

j_call: TRBJ1-4
v_call: TRBV29-1
d_call: NA
cdr3_aa: CSVSGGGGKLFF

j_call: TRBJ2-7
v_call: TRBV29-1
d_call: TRBD2
cdr3_aa: CSVPRSGYSSYEQYF

j_call: TRBJ1-6
v_call: TRBV5-1
d_call: NA
cdr3_aa: CASSVAQQGTSPLHF

j_call: TRBJ2-3
v_call: TRBV18
d_call: TRBD1
cdr3_aa: CASSPPRGQGPDTQYF

j_call: TRBJ1-1
v_call: TRBV27
d_call: TRBD1
cdr3_aa: CASRYRGVNTEAFF

j_call: TRBJ2-1
v_call: TRBV3-1
d_call: TRBD2
cdr3_aa: CASSLGTSGRVDEQFF

j_call: TRBJ2-7
v_call: TRBV9
d_call: NA
cdr3_aa: CASSVAASRGHEQYF

j_call: TRBJ1-1
v_call: TRBV25-1
d_call: NA
cdr3_aa: CASSAGGTEAFF

j_call: TRBJ1-6
v_call: TRBV7-9
d_call: NA
cdr3_aa: CASSFGLWGIGNSPLHF

j_call: TRBJ2-3
v_call: TRBV2
d_call: NA
cdr3_aa: CASSLDPNTDTQYF

j_call: TRBJ2-7
v_call: TRBV12-3/TRBV12-4
d_call: TRBD1
cdr3_aa: CASTRGLGYEQYF

j_call: TRBJ2-5
v_call: TRBV28
d_call: NA
cdr3_aa: CASRSGSAGEETQYF

j_call: TRBJ1-2
v_call: TRBV20-1
d_call: NA
cdr3_aa: CSALGPAGYTF

j_call: TRBJ2-1
v_call: TRBV4-3
d_call: NA
cdr3_aa: CASSQVWSSYNEQFF